The clone carrying this TCR beta chain has at least ten counts. The CDR3 extends over 13 amino acids. Germline V lookup: CDR1 DFQATT, CDR2 SNEGSKA (reference sequence). V dropped 4 bases and J dropped 8; count of bases not matched to a gene: 8. This record comes from a study of T cells in Graves' hyperthyroidism and ophthalmopathy. The source material, RNA transcripts, was used to amplify TCR beta CDR3 regions. First-round RT-PCR with HTBI primers amplified the TCR CDR3 region. Each CDR3 protein gets one entry after TCRdb re-called the multiplex PCR reads with MiXCR. The sample includes fewer than 350,000 distinct CDR3 sequences, around a sixth of them seen just once.

The sequence was obtained from a woman between 50 and 59 years old with Graves' hyperthyroidism. The chain is built from TRBV20-1 and TRBJ2-1, with 7 bases lining up with TRBD1. The material sequenced was blood. The CDR3 coding sequence is TGCAGTGCTACTAAAGGGGGCGAGGATGAGCAGTTCTTC. Its protein product is CSATKGGEDEQFF.